These 6 T cell receptor beta chains share one sample of origin, sequenced in a study of glioma-infiltrating T cells. TCR alpha and beta CDR3 regions were amplified from RNA using iRepertoire nested multiplex PCR. TCRdb re-called the multiplex PCR reads with MiXCR, one entry per CDR3 protein. The data contain around 43,000 distinct CDR3 sequences, approximately 20% of them singletons. The sample comprised glioma tissue, nonneoplastic brain tissue, or PBMCs (not recorded which). All receptors come from a human donor with low-grade glioma or glioblastoma, undergoing nonglioma brain surgery, or in good health (not recorded which).

This clonotype qualifies as medium-sized. This chain links TRBV7-9 with TRBJ2-1; 9 bases line up with TRBD1. From germline, CDR1 is SEHNR and CDR2 FQNEAQ (reference sequence). V lost 4 bases and J lost 2; bases outside the gene matches: 21. This CDR3 comprises 21 residues. Here the CDR3 reads CASSSPGQGPVDFSPYNEQFF. The DNA for the CDR3 is TGTGCCAGCAGCTCTCCGGGACAGGGACCGGTGGACTTTAGCCCCTACAATGAGCAGTTCTTC.

In its sample, this clonotype was seen many times. V is TRBV28 and J is TRBJ2-5; the match to TRBD1 covers 9 bases. The CDR3 sequence is 16 residues long. The J segment lost 1 base and the V segment lost 2 bases, leaving 5 bases of the junction unmatched. CDR1 is MDHEN, CDR2 SYDVKM, per germline. CDR3 sequence: CASSLIQGAAQETQYF. CDR3 in DNA: TGTGCCAGCAGTTTAATACAGGGGGCCGCCCAAGAGACCCAGTACTTC.

In its sample, this clonotype was seen once. It is likely a read error, because the conserved phenylalanine at the end of the CDR3 is missing. The rearrangement joins TRBV20-1 to TRBJ2-1, with D maybe TRBD1 (5 bases). Trimming left V 1 base short and J 0 bases short, with 13 bases between. The CDR3 loop spans 16 amino acids. CDR1 and CDR2 (germline): DFQATT, SNEGSKA (reference sequence). The CDR3 bases are TGCAGTGCTAGAGGAGCGACCGACAGCTCCTACAATGAGCAGTTCCTC. This encodes CSARGATDSSYNEQFL.

The sample holds one count of this clonotype. Since a much larger clone is just one base distant, this may be a read error. The rearrangement uses TRBV4-2 and TRBJ1-6; no clear D. Per the germline V gene, CDR1 is LGHNA and CDR2 is YNFKEQ. The CDR3 extends over 12 amino acids. CDR3 DNA sequence: TGTGCCAGCAGGCAAGATGTTTCACCCCTCCACTTT. Translating it yields CASRQDVSPLHF.

At least ten counts were recorded for this clonotype. The chain carries TRBV7-9 and TRBJ2-7; TRBD1 agrees at 9 bases. Germline V lookup: CDR1 SEHNR, CDR2 FQNEAQ (reference sequence). The CDR3 is 12 residues long. With V trimmed by 3 bases and J by 6 bases, 0 bases remained unmatched. In DNA form, the CDR3 reads TGTGCCAGCAGCTTGGACAGGGGCGAGCAGTACGTC. This codes for CASSLDRGEQYV.

In this sample, this clonotype turned up many times. The genes are TRBV20-1 and TRBJ2-7, with 7 bases fitting TRBD1. The CDR3 runs to 12 residues. J gave up 3 bases and V 5 bases, and 4 bases lay outside the gene matches. The V gene's germline CDR1 is DFQATT and CDR2 SNEGSKA (reference sequence). DNA of the CDR3: TGCAGTGCTGCCGGGACAGACTACGAGCAGTACTTC. Its protein is CSAAGTDYEQYF.